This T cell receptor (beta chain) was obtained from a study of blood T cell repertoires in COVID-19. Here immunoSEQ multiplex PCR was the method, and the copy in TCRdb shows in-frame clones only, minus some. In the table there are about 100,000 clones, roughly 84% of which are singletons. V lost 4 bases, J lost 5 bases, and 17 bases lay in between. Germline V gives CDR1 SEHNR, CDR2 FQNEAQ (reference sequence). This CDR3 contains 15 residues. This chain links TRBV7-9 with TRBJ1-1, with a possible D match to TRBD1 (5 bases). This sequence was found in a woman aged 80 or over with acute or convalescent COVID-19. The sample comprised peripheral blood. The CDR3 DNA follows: TGTGCCAGCAGCTCACCTCGGGGGTTTAGAACTGAAGCTTTCTTT. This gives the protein CASSSPRGFRTEAFF.